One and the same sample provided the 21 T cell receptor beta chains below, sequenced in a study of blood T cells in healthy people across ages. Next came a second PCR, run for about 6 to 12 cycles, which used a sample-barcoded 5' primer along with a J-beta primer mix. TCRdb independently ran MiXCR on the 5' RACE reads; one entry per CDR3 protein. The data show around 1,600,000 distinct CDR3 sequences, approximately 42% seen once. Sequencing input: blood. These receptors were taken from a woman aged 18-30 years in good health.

CDR3 nucleotides: TGCAGTGCCAGAACGACTAGCGGGGGGAGCAATGAGCAGTTCTTC. Amino acids: CSARTTSGGSNEQFF. The chain combines TRBV20-1 with TRBJ2-1, with 13 bases that match TRBD2. The germline V gene has CDR1 DFQATT and CDR2 SNEGSKA (reference sequence). V was pared by 6 bases and J by 6 bases, with 8 bases of the junction left unmatched. There are 15 residues in the CDR3.

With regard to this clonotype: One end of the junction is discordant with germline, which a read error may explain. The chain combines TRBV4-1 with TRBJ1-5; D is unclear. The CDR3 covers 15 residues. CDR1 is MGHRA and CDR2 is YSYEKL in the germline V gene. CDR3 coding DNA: TGCGCCAGCAGCCAAGAATCAGGACTCAATCAGCCCAAGCATTTT. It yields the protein CASSQESGLNQPKHF.

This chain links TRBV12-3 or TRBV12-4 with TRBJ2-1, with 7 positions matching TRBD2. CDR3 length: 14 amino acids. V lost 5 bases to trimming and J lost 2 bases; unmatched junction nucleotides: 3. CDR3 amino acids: CASSRTSTYNEQFF. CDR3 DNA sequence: TGTGCCAGCAGTCGGACTAGTACCTACAATGAGCAGTTCTTC.

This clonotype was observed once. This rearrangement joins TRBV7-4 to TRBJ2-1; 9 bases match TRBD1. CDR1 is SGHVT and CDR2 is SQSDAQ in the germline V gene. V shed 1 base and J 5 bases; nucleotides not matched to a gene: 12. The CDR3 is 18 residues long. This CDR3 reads CASSLELVQGARDNEQFF. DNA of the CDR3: TGTGCCAGCAGCTTAGAGCTCGTACAGGGGGCGCGGGACAATGAGCAGTTCTTC.

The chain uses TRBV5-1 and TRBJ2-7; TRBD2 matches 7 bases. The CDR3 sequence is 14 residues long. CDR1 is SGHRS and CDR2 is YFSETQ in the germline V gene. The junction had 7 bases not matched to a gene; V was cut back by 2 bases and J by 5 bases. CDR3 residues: CASSFKREINEQYF. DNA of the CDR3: TGCGCCAGCAGCTTTAAGCGGGAAATCAACGAGCAGTACTTC.

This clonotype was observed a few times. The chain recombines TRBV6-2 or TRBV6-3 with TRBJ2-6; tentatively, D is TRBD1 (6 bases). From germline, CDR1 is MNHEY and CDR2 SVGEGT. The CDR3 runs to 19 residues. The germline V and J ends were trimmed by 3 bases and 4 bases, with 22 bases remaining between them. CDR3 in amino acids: CASSYRAGVPLGGANVLTF. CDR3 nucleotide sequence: TGTGCCAGCAGTTATCGGGCAGGGGTCCCCCTAGGAGGGGCCAACGTCCTGACTTTC.

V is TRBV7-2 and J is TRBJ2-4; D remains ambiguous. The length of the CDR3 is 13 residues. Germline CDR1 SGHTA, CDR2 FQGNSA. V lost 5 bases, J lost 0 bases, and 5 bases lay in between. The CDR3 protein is CASSVTAKNIQYF. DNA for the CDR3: TGTGCCAGCAGCGTCACAGCCAAAAACATTCAGTACTTC.

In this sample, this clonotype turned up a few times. The CDR3 protein is CASWGLDEKLFF. The CDR3, as DNA: TGCGCCAGCTGGGGGCTAGACGAAAAACTGTTTTTT. This chain joins TRBV4-1 and TRBJ1-4, with D perhaps TRBD1 (6 bases). This CDR3 comprises 12 residues. Germline-derived CDR1 and CDR2 are MGHRA and YSYEKL. The ends were cut back, 8 bases at V and 8 bases at J, with 12 bases in the middle.

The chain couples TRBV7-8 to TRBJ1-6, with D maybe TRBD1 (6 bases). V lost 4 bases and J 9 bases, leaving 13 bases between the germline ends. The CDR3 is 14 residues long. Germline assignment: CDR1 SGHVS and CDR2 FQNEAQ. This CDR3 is CASSSPGQPSPLHF. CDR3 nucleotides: TGTGCCAGCAGCTCTCCTGGACAGCCTTCACCCCTCCACTTT. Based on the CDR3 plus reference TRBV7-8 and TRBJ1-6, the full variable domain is GAGVSQSPRYKVAKRGQDVALRCDPISGHVSLFWYQQALGQGPEFLTYFQNEAQLDKSGLPSDRFFAERPEGSVSTLKIQRTQQEDSAVYLCASSSPGQPSPLHFGNGTRLTVT.

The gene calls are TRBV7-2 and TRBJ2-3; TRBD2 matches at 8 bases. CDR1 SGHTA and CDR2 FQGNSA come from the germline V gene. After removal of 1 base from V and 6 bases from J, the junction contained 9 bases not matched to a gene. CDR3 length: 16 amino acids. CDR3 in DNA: TGTGCCAGCAGCTTAGTCGATAGCGGGGTGGGGGATACGCAGTATTTT. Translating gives CASSLVDSGVGDTQYF.

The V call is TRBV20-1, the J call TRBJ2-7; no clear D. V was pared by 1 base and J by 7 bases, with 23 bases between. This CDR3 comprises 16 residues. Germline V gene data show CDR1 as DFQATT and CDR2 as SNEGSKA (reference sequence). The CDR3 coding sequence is TGCAGTGCTAGAGGCACTTCAGATGAGACCTACAATGAGCAGTACTTC. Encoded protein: CSARGTSDETYNEQYF.

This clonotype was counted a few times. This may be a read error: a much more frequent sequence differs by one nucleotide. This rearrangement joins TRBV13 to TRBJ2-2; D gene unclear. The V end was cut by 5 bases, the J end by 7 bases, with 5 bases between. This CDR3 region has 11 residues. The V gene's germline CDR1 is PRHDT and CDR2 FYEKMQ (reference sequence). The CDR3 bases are TGTGCCAGCAGCGGGGTCGGGGAGCTGTTTTTT. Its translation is CASSGVGELFF.

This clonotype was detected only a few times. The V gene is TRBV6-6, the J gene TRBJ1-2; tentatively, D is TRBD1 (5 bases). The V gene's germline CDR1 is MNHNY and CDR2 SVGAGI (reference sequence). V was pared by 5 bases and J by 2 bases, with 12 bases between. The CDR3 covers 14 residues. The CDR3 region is CASSDQGTNYGYTF. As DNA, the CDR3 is TGTGCCAGCAGTGACCAGGGAACGAACTATGGCTACACCTTC.

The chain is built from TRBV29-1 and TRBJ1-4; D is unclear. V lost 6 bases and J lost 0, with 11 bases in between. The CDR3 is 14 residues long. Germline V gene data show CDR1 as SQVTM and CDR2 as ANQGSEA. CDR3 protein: CSVGENPTNEKLFF. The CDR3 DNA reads TGCAGCGTCGGGGAGAACCCAACTAATGAAAAACTGTTTTTT.

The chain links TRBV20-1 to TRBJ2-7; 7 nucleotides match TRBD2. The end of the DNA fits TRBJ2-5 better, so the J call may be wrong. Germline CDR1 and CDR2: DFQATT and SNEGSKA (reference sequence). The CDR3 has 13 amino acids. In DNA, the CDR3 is TGCAGTGCTAAGGGGCTAGCGGTGGAGACCCAGTACTTC. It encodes CSAKGLAVETQYF.

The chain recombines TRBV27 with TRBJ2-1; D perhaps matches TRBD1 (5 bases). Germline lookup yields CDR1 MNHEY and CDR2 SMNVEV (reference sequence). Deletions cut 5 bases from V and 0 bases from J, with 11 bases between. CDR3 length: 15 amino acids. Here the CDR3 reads CASSDTGGSYNEQFF. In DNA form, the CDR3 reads TGTGCCAGCAGTGACACAGGCGGCTCCTACAATGAGCAGTTCTTC.

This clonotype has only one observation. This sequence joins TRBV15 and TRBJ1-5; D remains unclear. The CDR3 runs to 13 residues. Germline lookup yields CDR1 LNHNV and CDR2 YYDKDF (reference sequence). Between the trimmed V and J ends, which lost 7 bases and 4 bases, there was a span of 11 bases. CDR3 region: CATIIGGNQPQHF. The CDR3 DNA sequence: TGTGCCACCATCATCGGTGGAAATCAGCCCCAGCATTTT.

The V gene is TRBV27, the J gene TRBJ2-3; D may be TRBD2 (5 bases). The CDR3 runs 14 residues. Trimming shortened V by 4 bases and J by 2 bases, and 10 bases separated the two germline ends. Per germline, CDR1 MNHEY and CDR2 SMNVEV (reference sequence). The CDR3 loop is CASSWWRNTDTQYF. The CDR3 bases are TGTGCCAGCAGTTGGTGGAGGAACACAGATACGCAGTATTTT.

In nucleotides, the CDR3 is TGTGCCAGCGGTATTAGCGGGGGGGCCTCTTGGTACCAAGAGACCCAGTACTTC. Translated, it gives CASGISGGASWYQETQYF. This chain joins TRBV11-2 and TRBJ2-5, with TRBD2 matching over 11 bases. Germline lookup yields CDR1 SGHAT and CDR2 FQNNGV. The J segment lost 0 bases and the V segment lost 8 bases, leaving 14 bases of the junction unmatched. The CDR3 totals 18 residues. The full variable domain, its missing parts supplied by reference TRBV11-2 and TRBJ2-5, is EAGVAQSPRYKIIEKRQSVAFWCNPISGHATLYWYQQILGQGPKLLIQFQNNGVVDDSQLPKDRFSAERLKGVDSTLKIQPAKLEDSAVYLCASGISGGASWYQETQYFGPGTRLLVL.

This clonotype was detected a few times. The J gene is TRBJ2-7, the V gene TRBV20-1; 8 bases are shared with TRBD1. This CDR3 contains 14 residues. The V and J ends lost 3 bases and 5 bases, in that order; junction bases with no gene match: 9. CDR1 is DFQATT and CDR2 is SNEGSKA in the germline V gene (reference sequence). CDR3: CSARAGGGQNEQYF. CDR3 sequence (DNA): TGCAGTGCTAGGGCAGGGGGCGGTCAGAACGAGCAGTACTTC.

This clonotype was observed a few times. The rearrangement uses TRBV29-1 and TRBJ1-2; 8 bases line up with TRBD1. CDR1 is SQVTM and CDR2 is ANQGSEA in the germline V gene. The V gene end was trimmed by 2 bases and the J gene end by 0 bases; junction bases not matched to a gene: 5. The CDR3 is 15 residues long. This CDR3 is CSVESRGQANYGYTF. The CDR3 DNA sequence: TGCAGCGTTGAAAGCAGGGGGCAAGCTAACTATGGCTACACCTTC.